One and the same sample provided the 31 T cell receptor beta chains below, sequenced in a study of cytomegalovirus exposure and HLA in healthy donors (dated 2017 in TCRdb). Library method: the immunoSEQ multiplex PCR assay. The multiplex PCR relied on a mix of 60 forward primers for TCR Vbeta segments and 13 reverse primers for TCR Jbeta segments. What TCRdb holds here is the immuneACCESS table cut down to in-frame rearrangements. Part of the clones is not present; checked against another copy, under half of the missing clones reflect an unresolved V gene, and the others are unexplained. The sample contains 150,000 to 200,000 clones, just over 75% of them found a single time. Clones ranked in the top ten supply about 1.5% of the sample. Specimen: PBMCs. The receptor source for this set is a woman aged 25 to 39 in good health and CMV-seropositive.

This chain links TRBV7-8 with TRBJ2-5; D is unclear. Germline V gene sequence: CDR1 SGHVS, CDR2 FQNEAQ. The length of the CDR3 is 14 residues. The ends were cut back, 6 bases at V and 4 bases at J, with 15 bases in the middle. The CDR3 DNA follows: TGTGCCAGCAGGTTATCGCAGGCTGGAGAGACCCAGTACTTC. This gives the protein CASRLSQAGETQYF.

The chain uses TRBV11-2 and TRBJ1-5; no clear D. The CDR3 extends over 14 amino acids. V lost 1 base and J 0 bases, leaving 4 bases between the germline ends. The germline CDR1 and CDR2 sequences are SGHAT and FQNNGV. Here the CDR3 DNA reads TGTGCCAGCAGCTTAGGGAGTAGCAATCAGCCCCAGCATTTT. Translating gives CASSLGSSNQPQHF.

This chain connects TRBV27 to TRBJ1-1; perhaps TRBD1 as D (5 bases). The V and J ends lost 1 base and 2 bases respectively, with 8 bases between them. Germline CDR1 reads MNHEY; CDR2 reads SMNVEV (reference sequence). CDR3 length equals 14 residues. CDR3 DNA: TGTGCCAGCAGTTTATGGGGGGGAAACACTGAAGCTTTCTTT. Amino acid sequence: CASSLWGGNTEAFF.

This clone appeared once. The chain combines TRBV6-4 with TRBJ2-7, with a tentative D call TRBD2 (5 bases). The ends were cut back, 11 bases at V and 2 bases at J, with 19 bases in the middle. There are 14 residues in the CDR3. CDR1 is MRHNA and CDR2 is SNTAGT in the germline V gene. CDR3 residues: CALPGGLPTYEQYF. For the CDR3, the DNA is TGTGCCCTACCTGGAGGACTTCCCACCTACGAGCAGTACTTC.

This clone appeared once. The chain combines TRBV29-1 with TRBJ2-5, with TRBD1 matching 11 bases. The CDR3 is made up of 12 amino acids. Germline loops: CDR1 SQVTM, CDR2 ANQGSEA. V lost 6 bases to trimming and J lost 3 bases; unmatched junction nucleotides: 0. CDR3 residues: CSVGQGEETQYF. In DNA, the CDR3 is TGCAGCGTGGGACAGGGGGAAGAGACCCAGTACTTC.

CDR3 DNA: TGTGCCAGCAGCCGACGACTAGTGGTAGATACGCAGTATTTT. The encoded protein is CASSRRLVVDTQYF. The V and J genes are TRBV28 and TRBJ2-3; D might be TRBD2 (6 bases). This CDR3 has 14 amino acids. From germline, CDR1 is MDHEN and CDR2 SYDVKM. Trimming took off 6 bases at V and 5 bases at J, with 15 bases between the two ends.

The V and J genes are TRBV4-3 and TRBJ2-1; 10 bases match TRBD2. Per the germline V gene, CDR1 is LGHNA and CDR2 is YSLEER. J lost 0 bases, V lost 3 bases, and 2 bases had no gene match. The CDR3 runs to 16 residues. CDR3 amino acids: CASSQASGSSYNEQFF. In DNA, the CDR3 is TGCGCCAGCAGCCAGGCTAGCGGGAGCTCCTACAATGAGCAGTTCTTC.

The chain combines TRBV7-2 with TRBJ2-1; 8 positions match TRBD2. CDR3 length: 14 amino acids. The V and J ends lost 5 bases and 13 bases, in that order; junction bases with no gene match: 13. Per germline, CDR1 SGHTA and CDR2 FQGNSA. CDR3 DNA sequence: TGTGCCAGCAGCCTACATGCGGGAGGTCCCCTTCAGTTCTTC. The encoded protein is CASSLHAGGPLQFF.

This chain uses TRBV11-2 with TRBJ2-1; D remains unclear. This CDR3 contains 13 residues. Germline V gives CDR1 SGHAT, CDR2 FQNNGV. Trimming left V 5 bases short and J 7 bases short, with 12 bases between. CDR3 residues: CASSPKIGNEQFF. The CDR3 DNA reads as TGTGCCAGCAGCCCAAAGATCGGGAATGAGCAGTTCTTC.

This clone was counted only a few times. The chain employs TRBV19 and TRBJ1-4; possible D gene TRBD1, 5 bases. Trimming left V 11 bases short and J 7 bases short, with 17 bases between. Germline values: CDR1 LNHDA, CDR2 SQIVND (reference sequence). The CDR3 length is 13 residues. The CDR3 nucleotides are TGTGCCTCCCGACGCAGGGTCGCTGAAAAACTGTTTTTT. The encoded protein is CASRRRVAEKLFF.

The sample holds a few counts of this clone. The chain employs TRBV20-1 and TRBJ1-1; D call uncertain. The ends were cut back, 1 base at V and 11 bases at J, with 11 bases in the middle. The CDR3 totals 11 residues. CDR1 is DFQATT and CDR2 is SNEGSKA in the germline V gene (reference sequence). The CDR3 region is CSARAGPSAFF. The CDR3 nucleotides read TGCAGTGCTAGAGCGGGTCCGTCCGCTTTCTTT.

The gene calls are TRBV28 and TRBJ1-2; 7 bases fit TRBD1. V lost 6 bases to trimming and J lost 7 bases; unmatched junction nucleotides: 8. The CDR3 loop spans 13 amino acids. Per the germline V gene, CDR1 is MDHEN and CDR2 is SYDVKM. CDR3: CASRLTGDPGYTF. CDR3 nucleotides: TGTGCCAGCAGGCTAACAGGGGACCCTGGCTACACCTTC.

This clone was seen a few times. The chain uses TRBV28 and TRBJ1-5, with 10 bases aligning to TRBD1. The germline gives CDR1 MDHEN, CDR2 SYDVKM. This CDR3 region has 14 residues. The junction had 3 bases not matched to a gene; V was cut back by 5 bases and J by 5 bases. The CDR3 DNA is TGTGCCAGCAGTCCCGGGACAGGGGATCAGCCCCAGCATTTT. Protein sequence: CASSPGTGDQPQHF.

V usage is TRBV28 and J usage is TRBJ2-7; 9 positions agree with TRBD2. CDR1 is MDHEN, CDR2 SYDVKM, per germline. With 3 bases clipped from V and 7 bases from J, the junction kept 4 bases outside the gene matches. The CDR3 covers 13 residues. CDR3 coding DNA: TGTGCCAGCAGTTTCCGCGCGGGAGGGGAGCAGTACTTC. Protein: CASSFRAGGEQYF.

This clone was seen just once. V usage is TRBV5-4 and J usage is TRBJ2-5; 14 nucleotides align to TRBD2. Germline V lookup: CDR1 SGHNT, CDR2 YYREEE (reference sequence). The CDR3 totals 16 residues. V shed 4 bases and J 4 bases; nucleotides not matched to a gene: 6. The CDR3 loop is CASSMTSGRGAETQYF. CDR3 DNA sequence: TGTGCCAGCAGCATGACTAGCGGGAGGGGGGCAGAGACCCAGTACTTC.

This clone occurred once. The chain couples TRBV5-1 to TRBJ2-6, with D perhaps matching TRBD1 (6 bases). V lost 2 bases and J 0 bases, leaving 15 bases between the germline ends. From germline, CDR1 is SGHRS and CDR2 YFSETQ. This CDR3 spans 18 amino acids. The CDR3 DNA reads TGCGCCAGCAGCTTAGCAGGACAGCTGTACTCTGGGGCCAACGTCCTGACTTTC. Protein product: CASSLAGQLYSGANVLTF.

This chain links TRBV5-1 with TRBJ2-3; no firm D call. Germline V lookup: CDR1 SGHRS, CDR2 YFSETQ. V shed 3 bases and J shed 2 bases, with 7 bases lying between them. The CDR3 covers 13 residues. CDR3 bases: TGCGCCAGCAGCTACACAGCCACAGATACGCAGTATTTT. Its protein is CASSYTATDTQYF.

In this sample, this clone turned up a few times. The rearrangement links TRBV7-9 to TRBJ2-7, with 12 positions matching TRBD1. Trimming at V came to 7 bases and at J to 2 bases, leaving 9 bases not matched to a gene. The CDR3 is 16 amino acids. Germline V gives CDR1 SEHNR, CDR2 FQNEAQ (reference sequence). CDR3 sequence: CASTPSRDRGPYEQYF. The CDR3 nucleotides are TGTGCCAGCACCCCCAGTAGGGACAGGGGGCCCTACGAGCAGTACTTC.

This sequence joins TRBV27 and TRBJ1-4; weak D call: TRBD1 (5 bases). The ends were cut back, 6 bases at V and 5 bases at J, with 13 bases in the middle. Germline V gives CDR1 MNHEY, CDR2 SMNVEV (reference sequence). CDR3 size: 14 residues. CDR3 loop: CASRKGVPNEKLFF. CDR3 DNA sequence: TGTGCCAGCAGGAAAGGGGTCCCGAATGAAAAACTGTTTTTT.

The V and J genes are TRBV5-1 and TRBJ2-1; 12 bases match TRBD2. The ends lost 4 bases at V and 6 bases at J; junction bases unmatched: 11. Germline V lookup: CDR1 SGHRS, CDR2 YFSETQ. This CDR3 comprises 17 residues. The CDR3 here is CASSRGYGTSGFNEQFF. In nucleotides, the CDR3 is TGCGCCAGCAGCCGTGGATACGGGACTAGCGGGTTCAATGAGCAGTTCTTC.

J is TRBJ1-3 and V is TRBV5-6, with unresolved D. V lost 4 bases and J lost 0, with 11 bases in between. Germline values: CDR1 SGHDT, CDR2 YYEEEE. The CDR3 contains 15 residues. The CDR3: CASSILESSGNTIYF. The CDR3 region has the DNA TGTGCCAGCAGCATACTCGAGTCCTCTGGAAACACCATATATTTT.

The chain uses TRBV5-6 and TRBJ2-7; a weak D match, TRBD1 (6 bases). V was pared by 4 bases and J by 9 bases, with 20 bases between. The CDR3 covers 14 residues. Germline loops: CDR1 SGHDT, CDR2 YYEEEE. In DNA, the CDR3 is TGTGCCAGCAGCGTGGACAGTGCCTCCCTCGGGCAGTACTTC. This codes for CASSVDSASLGQYF.

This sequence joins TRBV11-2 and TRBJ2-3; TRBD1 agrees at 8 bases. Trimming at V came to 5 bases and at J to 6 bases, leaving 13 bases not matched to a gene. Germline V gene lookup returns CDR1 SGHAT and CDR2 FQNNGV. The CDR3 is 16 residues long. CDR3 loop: CASSPPRTGWGDTQYF. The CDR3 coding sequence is TGTGCCAGCAGCCCCCCCCGGACAGGGTGGGGGGATACGCAGTATTTT.

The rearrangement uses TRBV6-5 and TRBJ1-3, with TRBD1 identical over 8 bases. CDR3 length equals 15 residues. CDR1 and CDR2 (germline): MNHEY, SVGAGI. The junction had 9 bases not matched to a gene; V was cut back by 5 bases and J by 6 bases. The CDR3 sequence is CASSPSGQGANTIYF. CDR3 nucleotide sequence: TGTGCCAGCAGTCCCTCCGGACAGGGCGCAAACACCATATATTTT.

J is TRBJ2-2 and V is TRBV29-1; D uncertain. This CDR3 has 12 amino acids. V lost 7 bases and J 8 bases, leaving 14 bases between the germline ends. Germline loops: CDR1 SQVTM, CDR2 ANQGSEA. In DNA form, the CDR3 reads TGCAGCGCTCCCACTGGCGGAGGGGAGCTGTTTTTT. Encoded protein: CSAPTGGGELFF.

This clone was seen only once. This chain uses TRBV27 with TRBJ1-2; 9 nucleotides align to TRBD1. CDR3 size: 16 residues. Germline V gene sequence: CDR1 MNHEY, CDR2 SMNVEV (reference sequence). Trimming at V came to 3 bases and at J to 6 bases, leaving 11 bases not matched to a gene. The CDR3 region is CASSFAGTGWINGYTF. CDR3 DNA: TGTGCCAGCAGTTTCGCCGGGACAGGGTGGATTAATGGCTACACCTTC.

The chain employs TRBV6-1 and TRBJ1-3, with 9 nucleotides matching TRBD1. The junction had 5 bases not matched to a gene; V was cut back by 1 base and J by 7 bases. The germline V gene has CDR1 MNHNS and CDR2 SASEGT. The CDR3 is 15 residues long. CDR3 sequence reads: CASSEGTGEWNTIYF. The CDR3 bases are TGTGCCAGCAGTGAAGGGACAGGGGAATGGAACACCATATATTTT.

The CDR3 nucleotides are TGTGCCAGCAGTGCCGACAGGAGCGTTAACACTGAAGCTTTCTTT. This codes for CASSADRSVNTEAFF. The J gene is TRBJ1-1, the V gene TRBV2, with a weak D call TRBD1 (6 bases). V was cut by 4 bases and J by 2 bases, with 14 bases left in between. Per the germline V gene, CDR1 is SNHLY and CDR2 is FYNNEI. CDR3 length: 15 amino acids.

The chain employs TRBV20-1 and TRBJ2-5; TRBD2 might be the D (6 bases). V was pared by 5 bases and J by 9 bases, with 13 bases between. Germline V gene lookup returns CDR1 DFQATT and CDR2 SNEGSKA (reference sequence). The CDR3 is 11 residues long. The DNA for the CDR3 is TGCAGTGCTTCCGATGCGGGGCCCCAGTACTTC. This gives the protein CSASDAGPQYF.

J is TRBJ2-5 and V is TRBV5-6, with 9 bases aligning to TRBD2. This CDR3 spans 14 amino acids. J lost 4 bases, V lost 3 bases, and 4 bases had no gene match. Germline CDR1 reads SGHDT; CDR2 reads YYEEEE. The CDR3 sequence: CASSYTLAGETQYF. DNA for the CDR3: TGTGCCAGCAGCTATACACTAGCGGGAGAGACCCAGTACTTC.

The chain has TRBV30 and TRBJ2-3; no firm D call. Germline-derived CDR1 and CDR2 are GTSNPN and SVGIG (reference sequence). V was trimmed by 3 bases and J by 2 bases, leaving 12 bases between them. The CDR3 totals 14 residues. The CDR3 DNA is TGTGCCTGGAGCAACAGTTTATCCACAGATACGCAGTATTTT. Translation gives CAWSNSLSTDTQYF. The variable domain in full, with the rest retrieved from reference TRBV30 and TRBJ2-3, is SQTIHQWPATLVQPVGSPLSLECTVEGTSNPNLYWYRQAAGRGLQLLFYSVGIGQISSEVPQNLSASRPQDRQFILSSKKLLLSDSGFYLCAWSNSLSTDTQYFGPGTRLTVL.